The 13 T cell receptor beta chains given below trace back to one sample, sequenced in a study of tumor-infiltrating lymphocytes in primary liver carcinoma listed by TCRdb under 2017. Sequencing took place on an Illumina HiSeq 2500. Using a constant-region primer and ProtoScript II reverse transcriptase, TCRbeta-specific cDNA was reverse-transcribed from about 0.45 ug total RNA. TCRbeta libraries were built with three nested multiplex PCR rounds, a slightly modified ARM-PCR procedure. The first two PCR rounds used multiplex TRBV1-TRBV30 forward primers with a Cbeta reverse primer, each for 10 cycles. Starting from the raw public reads, TCRdb applied fastp trimming at Q25, assembled clones with MiXCR and retained in-frame beta chains. Each record represents a unique CDR3 protein, reported with the most common genes and DNA among its rows. For this sample the table gives 300,000 to 350,000 distinct CDR3 sequences, of which 65% were detected only once. Roughly 6.5% of the sample is held by the ten biggest clonotypes.

TRIzol reagent was used to extract blood RNA from unsorted whole blood, while the DNeasy Blood & Tissue kit provided the germline DNA. What was sequenced was peripheral blood. These receptors all stem from a middle-aged man with primary liver carcinoma and hepatitis B virus infection.

This clonotype was observed many times. V usage is TRBV4-3 and J usage is TRBJ1-2; 8 bases fit TRBD1. V lost 4 bases to trimming and J lost 6 bases; unmatched junction nucleotides: 4. Germline loops: CDR1 LGHNA, CDR2 YSLEER. This CDR3 contains 13 residues. The CDR3 region is CASSLHRGDGYTF. CDR3 nucleotide sequence: TGCGCCAGCAGCCTACACAGGGGGGATGGCTACACCTTC.

As for this clonotype: A much larger clone lies a single base off, so this may be a read error. DNA for the CDR3: TGTGCCAGCAGTACCCCGGGACTAGCCAAAAGCATTCAGTACTTC. Translated: CASSTPGLAKSIQYF. This chain links TRBV6-2 or TRBV6-3 with TRBJ2-4, with 9 bases aligning to TRBD2. This CDR3 is 15 amino acids long. Germline V gene data show CDR1 as MNHEY and CDR2 as SVGEGT.

Points on this clonotype: A much bigger clone sits one base away, suggesting this may be a read error. The V gene is TRBV29-1, the J gene TRBJ2-1; 7 bases map to TRBD2. This CDR3 has 13 amino acids. Germline V gives CDR1 SQVTM, CDR2 ANQGSEA. J lost 10 bases, V lost 7 bases, and 13 bases had no gene match. CDR3 residues: CSGGGGSKGEQFF. Written as DNA, the CDR3 is TGCAGCGGGGGGGGAGGGTCAAAGGGCGAGCAGTTCTTC.

This clonotype has a count of ten or more. The chain employs TRBV11-2 and TRBJ2-7; TRBD2 matches at 8 bases. Trimming took 7 bases from V and 6 from J; bases not matched to a gene: 23. Germline CDR1 SGHAT, CDR2 FQNNGV. The length of the CDR3 is 18 residues. In DNA form, the CDR3 reads TGTGCCAGCACAACCTTTAGCGATGGGAGCGGGAGTCCCTCCGAGCAGTACTTC. Protein sequence: CASTTFSDGSGSPSEQYF.

This clonotype was detected only a few times. V usage is TRBV6-5 and J usage is TRBJ2-5; TRBD1 matches 9 bases. V was clipped by 2 bases and J by 4 bases; unmatched bases: 2. The CDR3 has 14 residues. Germline V lookup: CDR1 MNHEY, CDR2 SVGAGI. CDR3 coding DNA: TGTGCCAGCAGTTACCCGGACAGGGGAGAGACCCAGTACTTC. Translated, it gives CASSYPDRGETQYF.

This clonotype was found a few times. No conserved phenylalanine or tryptophan ends this CDR3, so it is likely a read error. V and J are TRBV11-2 and TRBJ2-7, with 10 bases lining up with TRBD2. CDR1 and CDR2 (germline): SGHAT, FQNNGV. J gave up 5 bases and V 5 bases, and 12 bases lay outside the gene matches. CDR3 length equals 16 residues. The CDR3 region is CASSPLLAGDSHEQYL. In DNA, the CDR3 is TGTGCCAGCAGCCCTCTTCTAGCGGGAGATTCTCACGAGCAGTACCTC.

The genes are TRBV28 and TRBJ2-5; 9 bases agree with TRBD2. The CDR3 covers 17 residues. Trimming took 3 bases from V and 4 from J; bases not matched to a gene: 12. Germline loops: CDR1 MDHEN, CDR2 SYDVKM. For the CDR3, the DNA is TGTGCCAGCAGTTTGCCCCCTTCACTAGCGGGCGGAGAGACCCAGTACTTC. It is translated as CASSLPPSLAGGETQYF.

The chain has TRBV28 and TRBJ2-5; D may be TRBD1 (6 bases). V was trimmed by 4 bases and J by 6 bases, leaving 18 bases between them. Germline V gives CDR1 MDHEN, CDR2 SYDVKM. CDR3 length equals 15 residues. The CDR3 protein is CASSSPGHLRKTQYF. The CDR3, as DNA: TGTGCCAGCAGTTCCCCGGGACACCTCCGAAAGACCCAGTACTTC.

The chain links TRBV18 to TRBJ2-7; 7 positions agree with TRBD2. The CDR3 is 14 residues long. Germline CDR1 is KGHSH and CDR2 is LQKENI. The V and J ends lost 3 bases and 5 bases, in that order; junction bases with no gene match: 7. In DNA, the CDR3 is TGTGCCAGCTCACCCGCGGGCGGGAGCCACGAGCAGTACTTC. Its translation: CASSPAGGSHEQYF. The full variable domain, in which reference TRBV18 and TRBJ2-7 provide the parts outside the CDR3, is NAGVMQNPRHLVRRRGQEARLRCSPMKGHSHVYWYRQLPEEGLKFMVYLQKENIIDESGMPKERFSAEFPKEGPSILRIQQVVRGDSAAYFCASSPAGGSHEQYFGPGTRLTVT.

There are a few counts of this clonotype. The chain is built from TRBV12-5 and TRBJ1-2, with 9 bases aligning to TRBD1. Trimming at V came to 6 bases and at J to 7 bases, leaving 9 bases not matched to a gene. This CDR3 has 14 amino acids. Looked up from germline, CDR1 is LGHNT and CDR2 is FRNRAP. CDR3 bases: TGTGCTAGTGGCCACGACAGGGGGACGGCTGGCTACACCTTC. It encodes CASGHDRGTAGYTF.

A remark on this clonotype: A clone one base away is much larger, so this may be a read error. The V call is TRBV6-5, the J call TRBJ2-7; possibly TRBD1 for D (6 bases). Germline V CDR1 and CDR2: MNHEY, SVGAGI. The CDR3 contains 12 residues. CDR3 coding DNA: TGTACCAGCAGCCCCATTGGACAGCGGCAGTACTTC. The encoded protein is CTSSPIGQRQYF.

As to this clonotype: A read error may produce the germline difference seen at one junction end. J is TRBJ2-7 and V is TRBV11-2, with D possibly TRBD1 on 6 matching bases. The CDR3 runs to 15 residues. Germline V lookup: CDR1 SGHAT, CDR2 FQNNGV. For the CDR3, the DNA is TGTGTCAGCAGTTTGGGGGCTGGTGGAACCTACGAGCAGTACTTC. Its translation: CVSSLGAGGTYEQYF.

As to this clonotype: A single base separates this from a much larger clone, so it may be a read error. The missing conserved phenylalanine or tryptophan at the end of this CDR3 makes a read error likely. This chain links TRBV4-1 with TRBJ2-7; TRBD1 matches at 7 bases. The J segment lost 3 bases and the V segment lost 0 bases, leaving 5 bases of the junction unmatched. CDR3 length: 15 residues. From germline, CDR1 is MGHRA and CDR2 YSYEKL. The CDR3 nucleotides are TGCGCCAGCAGCCAAGAGAACAGGGGAAGCTACGAGCAGTACCTC. Residues: CASSQENRGSYEQYL.